The next 21 T cell receptor beta chains were all read from a single sample in a study of technical replicates of blood from a few donors. The repertoire was sequenced with immunoSEQ multiplex PCR; TCRdb's copy has only in-frame clones and lacks some. The sample lists tens of thousands of clones; about 96% were seen once. Input material: T cells isolated from PBMCs. The receptors were gathered from a human donor in good health.

The chain recombines TRBV7-2 with TRBJ2-5; D not resolved. This CDR3 is 12 amino acids long. Germline V gene sequence: CDR1 SGHTA, CDR2 FQGNSA. The ends were cut back, 5 bases at V and 2 bases at J, with 6 bases in the middle. The CDR3 DNA follows: TGTGCCAGCAGCCCAACTCAAGAGACCCAGTACTTC. This gives the protein CASSPTQETQYF.

The chain links TRBV14 to TRBJ2-7; 10 bases are a match to TRBD1. The CDR3 sequence is 15 residues long. CDR1 is SGHDN, CDR2 FVKESK, per germline. V lost 5 bases and J lost 2; bases outside the gene matches: 6. DNA of the CDR3: TGTGCCAGCAGCGCGATGGGACAGGGGACCTACGAGCAGTACTTC. Translating gives CASSAMGQGTYEQYF.

This clone appeared a single time. This chain joins TRBV6-5 and TRBJ1-2; TRBD1 might be the D (5 bases). Germline CDR1 is MNHEY and CDR2 is SVGAGI. The CDR3 contains 14 residues. V was cut by 2 bases and J by 7 bases, with 14 bases left in between. The CDR3 DNA reads TGTGCCAGCAGTTACGGCAGGGCGGGGAGTGGCTACACCTTC. Amino acids: CASSYGRAGSGYTF.

The rearrangement uses TRBV4-2 and TRBJ2-7, with 12 bases identical to TRBD2. Germline CDR1 LGHNA, CDR2 YNFKEQ. This CDR3 has 16 residues. With V trimmed by 0 bases and J by 3 bases, 3 bases remained unmatched. The CDR3 loop reads CASSQEQTSGSYEQYF. In nucleotides, the CDR3 is TGTGCCAGCAGCCAAGAGCAGACTAGCGGGAGCTACGAGCAGTACTTC.

This clone was observed a single time. The chain employs TRBV25-1 and TRBJ1-1, with D tentatively TRBD1 (6 bases). This CDR3 is 13 amino acids long. Trimming removed 6 bases from V and 1 base from J, with 9 bases in between. CDR1 MGHDK and CDR2 SYGVNS come from the germline V gene. CDR3 residues: CASRDSSNTEAFF. CDR3 coding DNA: TGTGCCAGCAGGGACAGCTCGAACACTGAAGCTTTCTTT.

The chain combines TRBV30 with TRBJ1-5, with 9 bases lining up with TRBD1. The J segment lost 6 bases and the V segment lost 4 bases, leaving 10 bases of the junction unmatched. Germline V CDR1 and CDR2: GTSNPN, SVGIG (reference sequence). The CDR3 is made up of 15 amino acids. The CDR3 loop reads CAWNQNRGPFQPQHF. The CDR3 nucleotides read TGTGCCTGGAACCAGAACAGGGGGCCGTTTCAGCCCCAGCATTTT. The variable domain in full, with the rest retrieved from reference TRBV30 and TRBJ1-5, is SQTIHQWPATLVQPVGSPLSLECTVEGTSNPNLYWYRQAAGRGLQLLFYSVGIGQISSEVPQNLSASRPQDRQFILSSKKLLLSDSGFYLCAWNQNRGPFQPQHFGDGTRLSIL.

This rearrangement joins TRBV19 to TRBJ1-4; 9 nucleotides agree with TRBD1. J was trimmed by 7 bases and V by 3 bases; bases with no gene match: 0. Looked up from germline, CDR1 is LNHDA and CDR2 is SQIVND (reference sequence). The CDR3 covers 13 residues. CDR3 amino acids: CASSMGQGEKLFF. DNA for the CDR3: TGTGCCAGTAGTATGGGACAGGGTGAAAAACTGTTTTTT.

The V call is TRBV7-3, the J call TRBJ2-7; TRBD1 agrees at 11 bases. The CDR3 extends over 15 amino acids. The germline CDR1 and CDR2 sequences are SGHTA and FQGTGA. J was trimmed by 7 bases and V by 5 bases; bases with no gene match: 10. Here the CDR3 reads CASSTIGQGANEQYF. The CDR3 DNA reads TGTGCCAGCAGCACTATAGGACAGGGGGCTAATGAGCAGTACTTC.

The V and J genes are TRBV19 and TRBJ2-3; tentative D call: TRBD2 (5 bases). The CDR3 has 14 residues. The V end lost 5 bases, the J end lost 2 bases, and 11 bases lay between the germline ends. Germline assignment: CDR1 LNHDA and CDR2 SQIVND (reference sequence). CDR3 amino acids: CASSQDSLTDTQYF. The DNA for the CDR3 is TGTGCCAGTAGTCAGGACTCTCTCACAGATACGCAGTATTTT. Together with reference TRBV19 and TRBJ2-3, the CDR3 gives the full variable domain: DGGITQSPKYLFRKEGQNVTLSCEQNLNHDAMYWYRQDPGQGLRLIYYSQIVNDFQKGDIAEGYSVSREKKESFPLTVTSAQKNPTAFYLCASSQDSLTDTQYFGPGTRLTVL.

The genes are TRBV5-4 and TRBJ1-4; TRBD1 matches at 9 bases. Losses at the gene ends were 7 bases for V and 5 bases for J; bases not matched to a gene: 3. This CDR3 contains 13 residues. CDR1 and CDR2 (germline): SGHNT, YYREEE (reference sequence). The DNA for the CDR3 is TGTGCCAGCTCGGGACAGGGAAATGAAAAACTGTTTTTT. It translates to CASSGQGNEKLFF.

The chain has TRBV5-1 and TRBJ1-2; TRBD1 is a possible D gene (5 bases). The CDR3 is made up of 12 amino acids. CDR1 and CDR2 (germline): SGHRS, YFSETQ. The germline V and J ends were trimmed by 3 bases and 4 bases, with 7 bases remaining between them. The DNA of the CDR3 is TGCGCCAGCAGCTACACAGGCTATGGCTACACCTTC. It codes for CASSYTGYGYTF.

This rearrangement joins TRBV25-1 to TRBJ2-7; TRBD1 aligns across 12 bases. The CDR3 loop spans 18 amino acids. The germline V gene encodes CDR1 MGHDK and CDR2 SYGVNS. Trimming at V came to 5 bases and at J to 4 bases, leaving 15 bases not matched to a gene. The CDR3 coding sequence is TGTGCCAGCAGTAGGGACAGGGGGCTTTCTGGGAATCTGTACGAGCAGTACTTC. This encodes CASSRDRGLSGNLYEQYF.

V is TRBV28 and J is TRBJ2-7, with 8 bases aligning to TRBD1. The V segment lost 5 bases and the J segment 6 bases; nucleotides outside the gene matches: 9. The CDR3 has 14 amino acids. Germline V lookup: CDR1 MDHEN, CDR2 SYDVKM. DNA for the CDR3: TGTGCCAGCAGTCCTCGGACAGGGCTAGCCGAGCAGTACTTC. Its translation is CASSPRTGLAEQYF.

The rearrangement joins TRBV29-1 to TRBJ2-1; 7 bases line up with TRBD2. CDR1 SQVTM and CDR2 ANQGSEA come from the germline V gene. J lost 12 bases, V lost 4 bases, and 6 bases had no gene match. The CDR3 covers 11 residues. The CDR3 DNA follows: TGCAGCGTTGCGTCGGGAGGCCGGCAGTTCTTC. The encoded protein is CSVASGGRQFF.

The CDR3 nucleotides read TGTGCCAGCAGCTTAGGGACAGCAGATACGCAGTATTTT. Its protein product is CASSLGTADTQYF. The J gene is TRBJ2-3, the V gene TRBV7-2; D possibly corresponds to TRBD1 (6 bases). Germline CDR1 is SGHTA and CDR2 is FQGNSA. The CDR3 totals 13 residues. Trimming took off 1 base at V and 4 bases at J, with 6 bases between the two ends. Looking up the rest from reference TRBV7-2 and TRBJ2-3 gives the full variable domain: GAGVSQSPSNKVTEKGKDVELRCDPISGHTALYWYRQSLGQGLEFLIYFQGNSAPDKSGLPSDRFSAERTGGSVSTLTIQRTQQEDSAVYLCASSLGTADTQYFGPGTRLTVL.

CDR3 coding DNA: TGTGCCAGTAGTATAGGAGGGAACGGAAACACCATATATTTT. It translates to CASSIGGNGNTIYF. The rearrangement links TRBV19 to TRBJ1-3; no clear D. V was shortened by 1 base and J by 4 bases, with 8 bases between the two germline ends. The germline V gene encodes CDR1 LNHDA and CDR2 SQIVND (reference sequence). CDR3 size: 14 residues.

This rearrangement joins TRBV29-1 to TRBJ2-1; D unclear. There are 11 residues in the CDR3. Per the germline V gene, CDR1 is SQVTM and CDR2 is ANQGSEA. Trimming pared 7 bases from V and 4 bases from J, leaving 8 bases between. CDR3 in DNA: TGCAGCGCCCCCCAATACAATGAGCAGTTCTTC. Protein sequence: CSAPQYNEQFF.

The V and J genes are TRBV11-2 and TRBJ2-3; TRBD2 matches 11 bases. V trimming: 4 bases; J trimming: 4 bases; junction bases outside the gene matches: 4. There are 15 residues in the CDR3. Germline assignment: CDR1 SGHAT and CDR2 FQNNGV. DNA of the CDR3: TGTGCCAGCAGCTGGACTAGCGGGTCGGCAGATACGCAGTATTTT. Amino acids: CASSWTSGSADTQYF.

The chain joins TRBV27 to TRBJ1-1; D not certain. Germline V gene sequence: CDR1 MNHEY, CDR2 SMNVEV (reference sequence). The length of the CDR3 is 15 residues. V lost 7 bases and J 6 bases, leaving 21 bases between the germline ends. CDR3 in DNA: TGTGCCAGCACCTTAAGCGCCACGGGAGGCCCTGAAGCTTTCTTT. Amino acid sequence: CASTLSATGGPEAFF.

V and J are TRBV5-5 and TRBJ1-1; 7 nucleotides line up with TRBD1. This CDR3 contains 16 residues. The germline CDR1 and CDR2 sequences are SGHKS and YYEKEE (reference sequence). J gave up 5 bases and V 4 bases, and 14 bases lay outside the gene matches. The CDR3 DNA is TGTGCCAGCAGCGCCCGGGACAGCAGCTATGGTACTGAAGCTTTCTTT. As protein: CASSARDSSYGTEAFF.

The chain has TRBV2 and TRBJ1-5; D is unresolved. Germline loops: CDR1 SNHLY, CDR2 FYNNEI. Trimming took off 3 bases at V and 4 bases at J, with 4 bases between the two ends. The CDR3 loop spans 12 amino acids. The CDR3 DNA reads as TGTGCCAGCAGTGACCCAAATCAGCCCCAGCATTTT. This sequence encodes CASSDPNQPQHF. The whole variable domain, remainder taken from reference TRBV2 and TRBJ1-5, is EPEVTQTPSHQVTQMGQEVILRCVPISNHLYFYWYRQILGQKVEFLVSFYNNEISEKSEIFDDQFSVERPDGSNFTLKIRSTKLEDSAMYFCASSDPNQPQHFGDGTRLSIL.